The 8 T cell receptor beta chains given below trace back to one sample, sequenced in a study of blood T cell repertoires in COVID-19. TCRdb's table, derived via immunoSEQ multiplex PCR, lists solely in-frame clones and lacks some. The sample includes about 52,000 clones, about nine tenths of them seen just once. Sequenced input: peripheral blood. The origin of the receptors is a human donor in a cohort sampled during active COVID-19.

The chain is built from TRBV4-1 and TRBJ2-6, with 7 bases identical to TRBD1. The CDR3 totals 16 residues. V shed 1 base and J 8 bases; nucleotides not matched to a gene: 8. Germline CDR1 reads MGHRA; CDR2 reads YSYEKL. CDR3 loop: CASSQARTGASNVLTF. DNA for the CDR3: TGCGCCAGCAGCCAAGCCCGAACAGGGGCTTCCAACGTCCTGACTTTC.

The CDR3 reads CASSLELAVEQFF. The CDR3 DNA follows: TGCGCCAGCAGCTTGGAGCTGGCGGTAGAGCAGTTCTTC. The chain joins TRBV5-1 to TRBJ2-1, with D hard to call. This CDR3 is 13 amino acids long. V was clipped by 0 bases and J by 10 bases, with 11 bases between them. Germline values: CDR1 SGHRS, CDR2 YFSETQ. The whole variable domain, remainder taken from reference TRBV5-1 and TRBJ2-1, is KAGVTQTPRYLIKTRGQQVTLSCSPISGHRSVSWYQQTPGQGLQFLFEYFSETQRNKGNFPGRFSGRQFSNSRSEMNVSTLELGDSALYLCASSLELAVEQFFGPGTRLTVL.

V usage is TRBV11-3 and J usage is TRBJ2-3; TRBD2 might be the D (5 bases). From germline, CDR1 is SGHNT and CDR2 YENEEA. V lost 3 bases and J lost 0, with 7 bases in between. The CDR3 consists of 14 residues. CDR3 residues: CASSLGGSTDTQYF. In nucleotides, the CDR3 is TGTGCCAGCAGCTTGGGCGGGAGCACAGATACGCAGTATTTT.

The chain carries TRBV5-1 and TRBJ2-2; 8 nucleotides line up with TRBD1. The CDR3 has 17 amino acids. Germline CDR1 reads SGHRS; CDR2 reads YFSETQ. V trimming: 1 base; J trimming: 3 bases; junction bases outside the gene matches: 8. The CDR3 here is CASSLWARGQDTGELFF. Here the CDR3 DNA reads TGCGCCAGCAGCTTGTGGGCCAGGGGGCAGGACACCGGGGAGCTGTTTTTT.

V is TRBV6-6 and J is TRBJ2-7; 8 bases map to TRBD2. The CDR3 consists of 15 residues. J was trimmed by 4 bases and V by 0 bases; bases with no gene match: 5. CDR1 is MNHNY and CDR2 is SVGAGI in the germline V gene (reference sequence). Here the CDR3 DNA reads TGTGCCAGCAGTTACTCGACAAGCGGGAGTTACGAGCAGTACTTC. It codes for CASSYSTSGSYEQYF.

The V and J genes are TRBV9 and TRBJ2-2; 8 nucleotides agree with TRBD2. The CDR3 spans 15 residues. V was pared by 2 bases and J by 6 bases, with 6 bases of the junction left unmatched. Germline lookup yields CDR1 SGDLS and CDR2 YYNGEE. The DNA of the CDR3 is TGTGCCAGCAGCGTTAGCGGGACCCTTTCCGGGGAGCTGTTTTTT. Its protein is CASSVSGTLSGELFF. Based on the CDR3 plus reference TRBV9 and TRBJ2-2, the full variable domain is DSGVTQTPKHLITATGQRVTLRCSPRSGDLSVYWYQQSLDQGLQFLIQYYNGEERAKGNILERFSAQQFPDLHSELNLSSLELGDSALYFCASSVSGTLSGELFFGEGSRLTVL.

The chain recombines TRBV5-4 with TRBJ2-3; D might be TRBD2 (5 bases). CDR1 is SGHNT, CDR2 YYREEE, per germline (reference sequence). The CDR3 sequence is 14 residues long. Trimming cost V 9 bases and J 2 bases, with 16 bases left between them. CDR3 region: CATKAEQTTDTQYF. CDR3 in DNA: TGTGCCACCAAAGCGGAACAGACCACAGATACGCAGTATTTT. The full variable domain, its missing parts supplied by reference TRBV5-4 and TRBJ2-3, is ETGVTQSPTHLIKTRGQQVTLRCSSQSGHNTVSWYQQALGQGPQFIFQYYREEENGRGNFPPRFSGLQFPNYSSELNVNALELDDSALYLCATKAEQTTDTQYFGPGTRLTVL.

This rearrangement joins TRBV5-6 to TRBJ1-1; possible D gene TRBD1, 5 bases. The CDR3 is made up of 12 amino acids. CDR1 is SGHDT, CDR2 YYEEEE, per germline. V dropped 2 bases and J dropped 7 bases, with 9 bases sitting between them. The CDR3 loop reads CASSFGGSEAFF. The CDR3 DNA is TGTGCCAGCAGCTTTGGGGGGAGTGAAGCTTTCTTT.